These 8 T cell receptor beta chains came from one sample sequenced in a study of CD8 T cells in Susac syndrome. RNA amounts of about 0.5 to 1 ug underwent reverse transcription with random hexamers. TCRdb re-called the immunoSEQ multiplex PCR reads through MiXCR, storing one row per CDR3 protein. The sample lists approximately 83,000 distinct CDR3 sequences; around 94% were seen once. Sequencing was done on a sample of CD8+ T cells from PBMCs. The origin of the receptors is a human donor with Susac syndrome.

CDR3 sequence reads: CSAYLLYEQYF. CDR3 nucleotide sequence: TGCAGCGCCTACTTGTTATACGAGCAGTACTTC. The chain has TRBV29-1 and TRBJ2-7; the D is unclear. The CDR3 runs to 11 residues. V lost 7 bases and J 4 bases, leaving 11 bases between the germline ends. The V gene's germline CDR1 is SQVTM and CDR2 ANQGSEA.

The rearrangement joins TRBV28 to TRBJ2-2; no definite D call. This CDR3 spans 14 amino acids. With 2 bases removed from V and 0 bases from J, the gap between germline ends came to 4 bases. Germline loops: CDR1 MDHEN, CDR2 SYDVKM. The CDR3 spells CASSLDSNTGELFF. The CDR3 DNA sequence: TGTGCCAGCAGTTTAGACTCGAACACCGGGGAGCTGTTTTTT.

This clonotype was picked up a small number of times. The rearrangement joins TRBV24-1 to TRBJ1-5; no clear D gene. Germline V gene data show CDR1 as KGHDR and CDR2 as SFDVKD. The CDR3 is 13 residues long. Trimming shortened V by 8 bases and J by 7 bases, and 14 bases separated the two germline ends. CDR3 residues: CATKGEDGQPQHF. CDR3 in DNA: TGTGCCACCAAGGGAGAGGATGGACAGCCCCAGCATTTT.

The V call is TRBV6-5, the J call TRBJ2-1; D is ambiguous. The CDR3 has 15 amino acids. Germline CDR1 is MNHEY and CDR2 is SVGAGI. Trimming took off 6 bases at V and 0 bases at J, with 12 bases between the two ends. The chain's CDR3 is CASRPRPVSYNEQFF. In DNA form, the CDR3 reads TGTGCCAGCAGGCCGAGGCCAGTCTCCTACAATGAGCAGTTCTTC.

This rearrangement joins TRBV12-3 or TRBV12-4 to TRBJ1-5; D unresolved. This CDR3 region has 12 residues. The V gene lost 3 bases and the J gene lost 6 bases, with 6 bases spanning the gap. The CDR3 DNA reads TGTGCCAGCAGTTTGCAGACTCAGCCCCAGCATTTT. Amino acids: CASSLQTQPQHF.

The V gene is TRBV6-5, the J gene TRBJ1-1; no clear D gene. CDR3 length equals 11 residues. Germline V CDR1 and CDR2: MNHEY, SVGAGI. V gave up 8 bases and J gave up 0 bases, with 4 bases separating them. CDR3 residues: CASELNTEAFF. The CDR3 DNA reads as TGTGCCAGCGAGTTGAACACTGAAGCTTTCTTT.

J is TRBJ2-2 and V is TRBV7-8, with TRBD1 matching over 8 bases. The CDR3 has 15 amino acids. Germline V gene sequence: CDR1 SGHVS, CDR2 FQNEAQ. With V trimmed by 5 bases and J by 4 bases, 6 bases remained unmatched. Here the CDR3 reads CASSPTGAATGELFF. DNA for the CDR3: TGTGCCAGCAGCCCGACAGGGGCGGCCACCGGGGAGCTGTTTTTT.

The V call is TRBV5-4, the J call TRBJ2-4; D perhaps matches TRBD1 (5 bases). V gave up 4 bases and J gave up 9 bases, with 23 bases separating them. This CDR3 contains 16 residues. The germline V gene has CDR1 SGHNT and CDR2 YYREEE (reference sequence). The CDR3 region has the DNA TGTGCCAGCAGCCCTCAGGACACCACCACCACCACCATTCAGTACTTC. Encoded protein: CASSPQDTTTTTIQYF.